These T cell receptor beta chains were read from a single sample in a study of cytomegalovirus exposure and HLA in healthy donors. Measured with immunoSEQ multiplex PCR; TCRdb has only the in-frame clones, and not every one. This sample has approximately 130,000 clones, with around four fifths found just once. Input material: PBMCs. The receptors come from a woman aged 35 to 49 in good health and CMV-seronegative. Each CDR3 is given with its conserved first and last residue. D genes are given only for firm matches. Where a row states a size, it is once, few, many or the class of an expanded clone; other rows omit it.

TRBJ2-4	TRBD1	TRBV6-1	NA	TGTGCCACGCTTAGGGACAGGGAGGACATTCAGTACTTC	CATLRDREDIQYF
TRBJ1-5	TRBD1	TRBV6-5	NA	TGTGCCAGCAGTCCGGACAGGGTTCAGCCCCAGCATTTT	CASSPDRVQPQHF
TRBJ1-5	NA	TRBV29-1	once	TGCAGCGTTGAAACAGGGTGGGGTCAGCCCCAGCATTTT	CSVETGWGQPQHF
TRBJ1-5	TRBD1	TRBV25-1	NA	TGTGCCAGCAGTGTAACAGGGGGGAATCAGCCCCAGCATTTT	CASSVTGGNQPQHF
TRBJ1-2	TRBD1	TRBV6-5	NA	TGTGCCAGCAGTTCAACAGGGGTGAATGGCTACACCTTC	CASSSTGVNGYTF
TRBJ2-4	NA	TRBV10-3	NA	TGTGCCATCAGTGGGGGCTTAGCCAAAAACATTCAGTACTTC	CAISGGLAKNIQYF
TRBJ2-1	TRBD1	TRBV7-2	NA	TGTGCCAGCAGGGGACAGGGTACCTACAATGAGCAGTTCTTC	CASRGQGTYNEQFF
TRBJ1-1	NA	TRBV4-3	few	TGCGCCAGCAGCCAAGACAGGGGTGAGGAGAACACTGAAGCTTTCTTT	CASSQDRGEENTEAFF
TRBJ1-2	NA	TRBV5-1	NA	TGCGCCAGCAGCTTGGACAGACCCTATGGCTACACCTTC	CASSLDRPYGYTF
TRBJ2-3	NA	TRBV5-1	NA	TGCGCCAGCAGCTTGCCTGGGGGAGGAGATACGCAGTATTTT	CASSLPGGGDTQYF
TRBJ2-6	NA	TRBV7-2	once	TGTGCCAGCAGCTTAACGACAGCCTACTCTGGGGCCAACGTCCTGACTTTC	CASSLTTAYSGANVLTF
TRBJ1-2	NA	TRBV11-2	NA	TGTGCCAGCACTTCCCCGGGTACACATTATGGCTACACCTTC	CASTSPGTHYGYTF
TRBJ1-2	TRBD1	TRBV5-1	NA	TGCGCCAGCAGCAGGACAGGGACGCTTAACTATGGCTACACCTTC	CASSRTGTLNYGYTF
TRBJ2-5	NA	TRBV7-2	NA	TGTGCCAGCAGCTCCCCAAGGGGGTTATCCGCCAGAGTACAAGAGACCCAGTACTTC	CASSSPRGLSARVQETQYF
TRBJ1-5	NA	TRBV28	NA	TGCGCCAGCAGTCAGGGAAGCAATCAGCCCCAGCATTTT	CASSQGSNQPQHF
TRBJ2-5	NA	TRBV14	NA	TGTGCCAGCAGCCCCACAGGGATTGAAGAGACCCAGTACTTC	CASSPTGIEETQYF
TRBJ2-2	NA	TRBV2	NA	TGTGCCAATGACAGAGCCCTGAACACCGGGGAGCTGTTTTTT	CANDRALNTGELFF
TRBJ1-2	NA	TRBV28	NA	TGTGCCAGCAGTGAGACCGGGATAGTGGATGGCTACACCTTC	CASSETGIVDGYTF
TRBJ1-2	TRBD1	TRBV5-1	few	TGCGCCAGCAGCTTGGGTGACAGGGGGAGTAACTATGGCTACACCTTC	CASSLGDRGSNYGYTF
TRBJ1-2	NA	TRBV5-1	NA	TGCGCCAGCAGCTTGGGTCCAGGACAGATCTATGGCTACACCTTC	CASSLGPGQIYGYTF
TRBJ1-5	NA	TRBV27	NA	TGTGCCAGCAGTTTAATCCCCCAGGCCAATCAGCCCCAGCATTTT	CASSLIPQANQPQHF
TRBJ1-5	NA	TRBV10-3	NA	TGTGCCTCAGGAGGGACTGGGAGCAATCAGCCCCAGCATTTT	CASGGTGSNQPQHF
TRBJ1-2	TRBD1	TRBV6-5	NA	TGTGCCAGCAGCGCACAGGGGAACTATGGCTACACCTTC	CASSAQGNYGYTF
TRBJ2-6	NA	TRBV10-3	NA	TGTGCCATCAGTGGACAGAAGTACTCTGGGGCCAACGTCCTGACTTTC	CAISGQKYSGANVLTF
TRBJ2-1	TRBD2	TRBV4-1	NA	TGCGCCAGCAGCCCGCTAGCGGGGGGGTACAATGAGCAGTTCTTC	CASSPLAGGYNEQFF
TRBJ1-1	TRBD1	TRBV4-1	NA	TGCGCCAGCAGCCGAGACAGGGGGACCCAACGAATGAACACTGAAGCTTTCTTT	CASSRDRGTQRMNTEAFF
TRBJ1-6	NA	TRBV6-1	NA	TGTGCCAGCAGTCCCCGACAGGAACTTAATTCACCCCTCCACTTT	CASSPRQELNSPLHF
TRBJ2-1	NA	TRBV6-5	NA	TGTGCCAGCAGAGACCGGGACTACAATGAGCAGTTCTTC	CASRDRDYNEQFF
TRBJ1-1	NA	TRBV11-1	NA	TGTGCCAGCAGCTTATGGTACAGGGATGGGGGGAACACTGAAGCTTTCTTT	CASSLWYRDGGNTEAFF
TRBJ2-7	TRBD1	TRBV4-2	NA	TGTGCCAGCAGCCCCCAAGGGGACAGATCCTACGAGCAGTACTTC	CASSPQGDRSYEQYF
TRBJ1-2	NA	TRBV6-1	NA	TGTGCCAGCAGTGAATACGACGGGGGGTCTAACTATGGCTACACCTTC	CASSEYDGGSNYGYTF
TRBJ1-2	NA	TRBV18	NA	TGTGCCAGCTCACAGGGGTTCTATGGCTACACCTTC	CASSQGFYGYTF
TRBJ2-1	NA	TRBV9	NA	TGTGCCAGCAGCGTAGTACCCGGGGGCAATGAGCAGTTCTTC	CASSVVPGGNEQFF
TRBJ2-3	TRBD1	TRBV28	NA	TGTGCCAGCAGTTACCAGACAGGGGCAAGCACAGATACGCAGTATTTT	CASSYQTGASTDTQYF
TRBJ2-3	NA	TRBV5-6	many	TGTGCCAGCTCCCGTACTTCGCGGGGGCGGAGAGATACGCAGTATTTT	CASSRTSRGRRDTQYF
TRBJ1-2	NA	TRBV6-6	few	TGTGCCAGCAGTTACGGGCAGGGTGGAAACTATGGCTACACCTTC	CASSYGQGGNYGYTF
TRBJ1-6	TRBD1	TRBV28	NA	TGTGCCAGCAGCTCGGGGGACAGGGGTTCACCCCTCCACTTT	CASSSGDRGSPLHF
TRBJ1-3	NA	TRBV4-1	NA	TGCGCCAGCAGCCAGGCCCAGGGCTCTGGAAACACCATATATTTT	CASSQAQGSGNTIYF
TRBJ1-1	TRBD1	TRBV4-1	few	TGCGCCAGCAGCCAAGATCGGTGGACAGGGGAAACTGAAGCTTTCTTT	CASSQDRWTGETEAFF
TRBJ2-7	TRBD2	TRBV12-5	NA	TGTGCTAGTGGTTTGGTACAGGGACTAGCGGGGACCTACGAGCAGTACTTC	CASGLVQGLAGTYEQYF
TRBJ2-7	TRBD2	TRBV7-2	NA	TGTGCCAGCAGACGGGAGGCACCCTACGAGCAGTACTTC	CASRREAPYEQYF
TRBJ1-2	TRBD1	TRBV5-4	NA	TGTGCCAGCAACCATGCGGGGACAGGGAACTATGGCTACACCTTC	CASNHAGTGNYGYTF
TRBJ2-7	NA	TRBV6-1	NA	TGTGCCAGCAGTGCCTCTGGGAGGCTTTACGAGCAGTACTTC	CASSASGRLYEQYF
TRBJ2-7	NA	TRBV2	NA	TGTGCCAGCAGTGATTCGTGGCCGGGGTCCTACGAGCAGTACTTC	CASSDSWPGSYEQYF
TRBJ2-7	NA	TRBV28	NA	TGTGCCAGCAGTTCCTCAGCCTCAACAGGAGCCTACGAGCAGTACTTC	CASSSSASTGAYEQYF
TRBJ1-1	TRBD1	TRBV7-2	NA	TGTGCCAGCAGCCCGGGGACAGGGTATGCTGAAGCTTTCTTT	CASSPGTGYAEAFF
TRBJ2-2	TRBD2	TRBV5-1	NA	TGCGCCAGCAGCGCCGGGACTAGCGGGGCCGGCACCGGGGAGCTGTTTTTT	CASSAGTSGAGTGELFF
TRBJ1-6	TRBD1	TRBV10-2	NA	TGCGCCAGCAGTGAGACAGGGGGTTCACCCCTCCACTTT	CASSETGGSPLHF
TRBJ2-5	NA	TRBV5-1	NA	TGCGCCAGCGGAGACCAAGAGACCCAGTACTTC	CASGDQETQYF
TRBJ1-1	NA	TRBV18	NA	TGTGCCAGCTCACCAATCGGAGACACTGAAGCTTTCTTT	CASSPIGDTEAFF
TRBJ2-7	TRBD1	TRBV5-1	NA	TGCGCCAGCAGCTATGTGACCGGGACAGGGGCCCACGAGCAGTACTTC	CASSYVTGTGAHEQYF
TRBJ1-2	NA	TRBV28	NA	TGTGCCAGCAGTTTAATCGGAGGCGTCTATGGCTACACCTTC	CASSLIGGVYGYTF
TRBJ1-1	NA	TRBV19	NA	TGTGCCACGGGAACAGGGAAGGTGAGCACTGAAGCTTTCTTT	CATGTGKVSTEAFF
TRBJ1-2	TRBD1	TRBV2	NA	TGTGCCAGCAGTGAAGCGCAGGGGGCAGGGGGCTACACCTTC	CASSEAQGAGGYTF
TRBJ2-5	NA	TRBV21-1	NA	TGTGCCAGCAGCAAAGCGCGACGGGAGGCCCAGTACTTC	CASSKARREAQYF
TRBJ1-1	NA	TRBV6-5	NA	TGTGCCAGCAGAGTCCCCCCCTCATCCCAGGGGGCTTTCTTT	CASRVPPSSQGAFF
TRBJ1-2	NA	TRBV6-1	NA	TGTGCCAGCAACCAGGGTTCTGTAGGCTATGGCTACACCTTC	CASNQGSVGYGYTF
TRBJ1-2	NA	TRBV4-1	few	TGCGCCAGCAGCCAAGATCGTAGGGGAAGCGGGACCTTC	CASSQDRRGSGTF
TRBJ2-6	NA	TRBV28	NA	TGTGCCAGCAGTTTAATACAGGGGAGGTCTGGGGCCAACGTCCTGACTTTC	CASSLIQGRSGANVLTF
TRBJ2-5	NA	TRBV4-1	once	TGCGCCAGCAGCCCAGATAAAGGGGTCAGAAGCCAAGAGACCCAGTACTTC	CASSPDKGVRSQETQYF